A selection of T cell receptor beta chains follows, all from one sample in a study of cytomegalovirus exposure and HLA in healthy donors. Produced via immunoSEQ multiplex PCR; TCRdb's table is partial and in-frame only. The sample gives around 100,000 clones, 7.6% of which show up once; about 2.3% is in the top ten. Material for sequencing was PBMCs. The receptors here all came from a man aged 45-60 years in good health and CMV-seronegative. The CDR3 runs from the conserved cysteine through the conserved F or W. Each record gives: clone size, J gene, D gene, V gene, CDR3 DNA, CDR3 protein. The D gene is left open where the match is weak. Clone size is given for some rows only: seen once, a few or many times, or a class if the clone is expanded.

. TRBJ2-1 TRBD2 TRBV5-6 TGTGCCAGCAGCTTGGGACTAGCGGGGGGAAATGAGCAGTTCTTC CASSLGLAGGNEQFF
. TRBJ2-2 . TRBV2 TGTGCCAGCAGTGGACAGAGTTCCGGGGAGCTGTTTTTT CASSGQSSGELFF
. TRBJ2-5 . TRBV5-1 TGCGCCAGCAGCCCGGGCCTTGACAGACAAGAGACCCAGTACTTC CASSPGLDRQETQYF
few TRBJ1-1 . TRBV27 TGTGCCAGCAGGTTAGATAGGGGGATGAACACTGAAGCTTTCTTT CASRLDRGMNTEAFF
few TRBJ2-7 TRBD1 TRBV30 TGTGCCTGGAGCCCGGGACAGACCTACGAGCAGTACTTC CAWSPGQTYEQYF
few TRBJ1-6 TRBD1 TRBV10-1 TGCGCCAGCACCCCCCTCCCACCCGCAGGGGGTAATTCACCCCTCCACTTT CASTPLPPAGGNSPLHF
. TRBJ2-1 . TRBV10-3 TGTGCCATCAGGACGGGTGGGTCGGATGAGCAGTTCTTC CAIRTGGSDEQFF
. TRBJ2-5 . TRBV27 TGTGCCAGCAGCTCCGTCGGCCAAGAGACCCAGTACTTC CASSSVGQETQYF
. TRBJ2-2 TRBD2 TRBV5-4 TGTGCCAGCAGCTCAAGACTAGCGGGAGGGCCCAGCGGGGAGCTGTTTTTT CASSSRLAGGPSGELFF
. TRBJ2-7 TRBD2 TRBV7-9 TGTGCCAGCAGCTTAAGCGGGAGGGCCGACGAGCAGTACTTC CASSLSGRADEQYF
few TRBJ2-3 TRBD2 TRBV15 TGTGCCACCAGCAGAGAACGGGGACTAGGGGGAGATACGCAGTATTTT CATSRERGLGGDTQYF
few TRBJ2-3 TRBD2 TRBV7-9 TGTGCCAGCAGCTCGGGACTAGCGGGGCCTAGCACAGATACGCAGTATTTT CASSSGLAGPSTDTQYF
few TRBJ1-4 TRBD1 TRBV9 TGTGCCAGCAGCCCAAACAGGGGGCGGGAAAAACTGTTTTTT CASSPNRGREKLFF
. TRBJ1-5 . TRBV9 TGTGCCAGCAGCGTAGACGGGTATAGCAATCAGCCCCAGCATTTT CASSVDGYSNQPQHF
few TRBJ2-3 . TRBV27 TGTGCCAGCAGTTTTCTCCCGACAGGCCGAATAGCACAGATAACGCAGTATTTT CASSFLPTGRIAQITQYF
. TRBJ1-5 TRBD1 TRBV5-7 TGTGCCAGCAGCTTGGTGGACAGGGGGCGCCGGGGCAATCAGCCCCAGCATTTT CASSLVDRGRRGNQPQHF
. TRBJ1-5 TRBD1 TRBV6-5 TGTGCCAGCAGTTACTCGAGGCAGGGGGCCGGTCAGCCCCAGCATTTT CASSYSRQGAGQPQHF
. TRBJ2-5 TRBD2 TRBV19 TGTGCCAGTAGTCTTCGCAGAGAGACTAGCTCTCACCAAGAGACCCAGTACTTC CASSLRRETSSHQETQYF
. TRBJ2-2 . TRBV9 TGTGCCAGCAGCCTAGAAGGGGGGGGAGGCACCGGGGAGCTGTTTTTT CASSLEGGGGTGELFF
. TRBJ1-2 . TRBV7-9 TGTGCCAGCAGCTTAGGCCCAGGCTATGGCTACACCTTC CASSLGPGYGYTF
few TRBJ2-3 TRBD2 TRBV25-1 TGTGCCAGCAGTGAATTCCAGCGGGAGGGCCGCACAGATACGCAGTATTTT CASSEFQREGRTDTQYF
. TRBJ2-7 TRBD2 TRBV9 TGTGCCAGCAGCGAGGGGACTAGCGGGAGATTGTACGAGCAGTACTTC CASSEGTSGRLYEQYF
. TRBJ2-5 . TRBV4-2 TGTGCCAGCAGCCCCCTTGGTCGGGAGGAGACCCAGTACTTC CASSPLGREETQYF
few TRBJ2-3 . TRBV7-9 TGTGCCAGCAGCTTTGGACTAAGCACAGATACGCAGTATTTT CASSFGLSTDTQYF
. TRBJ1-1 . TRBV6-5 TGTGCCAGCAGACCGACAGTTAACACTGAAGCTTTCTTT CASRPTVNTEAFF
. TRBJ1-1 TRBD1 TRBV6-1 TGTGCCAGCAGTGCCGGGACAGGGGGTTGGACTGAAGCTTTCTTT CASSAGTGGWTEAFF
. TRBJ2-7 . TRBV30 TGTGCCTGGAGTGCTCAGGGTTACGAGCAGTACTTC CAWSAQGYEQYF
. TRBJ2-1 TRBD2 TRBV2 TGTGCCAGCAGTGAGACGGGAGGAGGGAATGAGCAGTTCTTC CASSETGGGNEQFF
. TRBJ1-2 . TRBV19 TGTGCCAGTAGTATAACCCCAGGGATCGGTGGCTACACCTTC CASSITPGIGGYTF
. TRBJ2-5 . TRBV5-4 TGTGCCAGCAGCTGGGCGGGGAGCCCAGAGACCCAGTACTTC CASSWAGSPETQYF
few TRBJ2-5 . TRBV30 TGTGCCTGGAGTGGGCAGGTGGGTAGGGAGGACCAAGAGACCCAGTACTTC CAWSGQVGREDQETQYF
few TRBJ2-1 TRBD2 TRBV10-3 TGTGCCATCAGTGACCTAGCGGGGGGCTATGCTGAGCAGTTCTTC CAISDLAGGYAEQFF
. TRBJ2-1 . TRBV6-4 TGTGCCAGCAGTTTAGAGAGCTCCTACAATGAGCAGTTCTTC CASSLESSYNEQFF
once TRBJ2-7 . TRBV28 TGTGCCAGCAGTTTGGCGGGGCAGGGCTCCCACGAGCAGTACTTC CASSLAGQGSHEQYF
few TRBJ2-1 TRBD2 TRBV19 TGTGCCAGTAGTATTAAGCGGGGGGGTCTCAATGAGCAGTTCTTC CASSIKRGGLNEQFF
. TRBJ2-7 . TRBV7-8 TGTGCCAGCAGCTTAGGAGTCGCGGGCTACGAGCAGTACTTC CASSLGVAGYEQYF
. TRBJ2-3 . TRBV14 TGTGCCAGCAGCCGTGACAGATTCACAGATACGCAGTATTTT CASSRDRFTDTQYF
. TRBJ2-7 TRBD1 TRBV28 TGTGCCAGCAGTCCCCCCACGGGACAGGGCTACGAGCAGTACTTC CASSPPTGQGYEQYF
. TRBJ1-2 . TRBV20-1 TGCAGTGCTACCTTTAGCTATGGCTACACCTTC CSATFSYGYTF